The next 5 T cell receptor beta chains were all read from a single sample in a study of beta chain features in type 1 diabetes. Sequenced material consisted of expressed TCRB transcripts (all of the isolated RNA was reverse transcribed). Sequencing used immunoSEQ multiplex PCR; TCRdb keeps in-frame clones, though not all of them. Of some 900,000 clones listed, roughly 17% are singletons. The sample consisted of naive CD4+ T cells from blood. All receptors come from a woman aged 18-30 years in good health.

This clone has just a few counts. The chain employs TRBV28 and TRBJ2-7, with a weak D call TRBD1 (6 bases). The CDR3 is made up of 14 amino acids. Germline V CDR1 and CDR2: MDHEN, SYDVKM. Trimming left V 5 bases short and J 2 bases short, with 13 bases between. The CDR3 sequence: CASSRRTATYEQYF. The CDR3 region has the DNA TGTGCCAGCAGTCGTCGGACAGCTACCTACGAGCAGTACTTC.

The chain links TRBV15 to TRBJ2-2, with TRBD2 matching over 10 bases. CDR1 LNHNV and CDR2 YYDKDF come from the germline V gene (reference sequence). V lost 0 bases and J lost 4; bases outside the gene matches: 11. The CDR3 runs 19 residues. CDR3 region: CATSRDVASGSFSTGELFF. CDR3 DNA sequence: TGTGCCACCAGCAGAGATGTGGCTAGCGGGAGCTTTAGCACCGGGGAGCTGTTTTTT.

The chain links TRBV5-1 to TRBJ2-2; D not resolved. The germline V gene encodes CDR1 SGHRS and CDR2 YFSETQ. Trimming took 0 bases from V and 0 from J, leaving 9 bases between them. The CDR3 is 16 residues long. The CDR3 sequence is CASSLGVFTNTGELFF. The CDR3 DNA sequence: TGCGCCAGCAGCTTGGGGGTCTTTACGAACACCGGGGAGCTGTTTTTT.

Only a few counts were recorded for this clone. V is TRBV7-9 and J is TRBJ2-3; possibly TRBD1 for D (6 bases). V lost 5 bases, J lost 2 bases, and 8 bases lay in between. Germline values: CDR1 SEHNR, CDR2 FQNEAQ (reference sequence). The CDR3 covers 13 residues. CDR3 DNA: TGTGCCAGCAGCCGGACAGCCACAGATACGCAGTATTTT. As protein: CASSRTATDTQYF.

The V call is TRBV15, the J call TRBJ1-5; D is undetermined. Trimming cost V 2 bases and J 7 bases, with 6 bases left between them. Germline V gene sequence: CDR1 LNHNV, CDR2 YYDKDF (reference sequence). The CDR3 consists of 12 residues. The CDR3 nucleotides are TGTGCCACCAGCAGACTTGGCCAGCCCCAGCATTTT. Its protein product is CATSRLGQPQHF.